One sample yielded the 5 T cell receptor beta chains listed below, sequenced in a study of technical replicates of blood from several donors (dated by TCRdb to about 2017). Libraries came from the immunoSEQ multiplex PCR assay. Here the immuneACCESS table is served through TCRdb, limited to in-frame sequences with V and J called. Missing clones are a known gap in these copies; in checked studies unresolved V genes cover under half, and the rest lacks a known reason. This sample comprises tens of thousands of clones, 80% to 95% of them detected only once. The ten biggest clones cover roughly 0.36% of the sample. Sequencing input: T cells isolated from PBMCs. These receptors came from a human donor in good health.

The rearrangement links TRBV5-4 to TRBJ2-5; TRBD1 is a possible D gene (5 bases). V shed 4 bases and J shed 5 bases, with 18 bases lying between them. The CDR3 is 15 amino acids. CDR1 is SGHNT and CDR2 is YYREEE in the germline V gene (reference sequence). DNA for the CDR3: TGTGCCAGCAGCCCCGAGACAGTGGATTCGGAGACCCAGTACTTC. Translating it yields CASSPETVDSETQYF.

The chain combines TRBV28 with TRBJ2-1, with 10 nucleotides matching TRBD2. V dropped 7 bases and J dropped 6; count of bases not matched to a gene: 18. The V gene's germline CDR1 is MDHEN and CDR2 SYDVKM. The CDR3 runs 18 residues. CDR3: CASNLRQGLLAGFNEQFF. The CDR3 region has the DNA TGTGCCAGCAACCTCCGACAGGGTCTACTAGCGGGGTTCAATGAGCAGTTCTTC.

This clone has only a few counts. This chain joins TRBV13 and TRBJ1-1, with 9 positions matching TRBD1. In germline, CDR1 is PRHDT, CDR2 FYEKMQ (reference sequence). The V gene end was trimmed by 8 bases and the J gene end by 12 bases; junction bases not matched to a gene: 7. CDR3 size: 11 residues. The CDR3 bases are TGTGCCAGCGATCTACAGGGGGCGACTTTCTTT. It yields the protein CASDLQGATFF.

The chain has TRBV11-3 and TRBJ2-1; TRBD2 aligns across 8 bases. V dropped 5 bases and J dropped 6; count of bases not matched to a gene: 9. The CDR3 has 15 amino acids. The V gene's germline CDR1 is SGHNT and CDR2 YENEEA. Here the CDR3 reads CASSPGLGSSNEQFF. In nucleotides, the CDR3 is TGTGCCAGCAGCCCGGGACTAGGGAGCAGCAATGAGCAGTTCTTC. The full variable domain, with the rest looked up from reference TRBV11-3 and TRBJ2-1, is EAGVVQSPRYKIIEKKQPVAFWCNPISGHNTLYWYLQNLGQGPELLIRYENEEAVDDSQLPKDRFSAERLKGVDSTLKIQPAELGDSAVYLCASSPGLGSSNEQFFGPGTRLTVL.

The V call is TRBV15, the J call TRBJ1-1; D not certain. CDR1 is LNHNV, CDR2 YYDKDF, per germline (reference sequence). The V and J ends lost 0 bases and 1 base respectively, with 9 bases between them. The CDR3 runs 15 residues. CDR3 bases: TGTGCCACCAGCAGAGAATTACAGAAGAACACTGAAGCTTTCTTT. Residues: CATSRELQKNTEAFF.